This is a list of T cell receptor beta chains from one sample in a study of blood T cell repertoires in COVID-19. This table comes from immunoSEQ multiplex PCR, and its TCRdb copy is limited to in-frame clones, with some not included. Of around 230,000 clones in the sample, about 83% were seen once. The sequenced sample was peripheral blood. Source of these receptors: a woman between 40 and 50 years old with active or convalescent COVID-19. Both conserved end residues are part of each CDR3. A D gene is named only where the DNA matches it firmly.

V: TRBV18; D: -; J: TRBJ1-1; CDR3: CASSPWTVQNTEAFF
V: TRBV9; D: TRBD2; J: TRBJ2-3; CDR3: CASSPRETPQYF
V: TRBV11-3; D: -; J: TRBJ2-5; CDR3: CASSLTGETQYF
V: TRBV9; D: -; J: TRBJ2-7; CDR3: CASSGLGGHEQYF
V: TRBV28; D: TRBD1; J: TRBJ2-4; CDR3: CASSYSSGGYIQYF
V: TRBV11-3; D: TRBD2; J: TRBJ2-1; CDR3: CASSPSGTSLGQFF
V: TRBV5-1; D: TRBD1; J: TRBJ2-3; CDR3: CASSALGTVRRDTQYF
V: TRBV19; D: TRBD2; J: TRBJ2-7; CDR3: CASSRAGGGFYKGEQYF
V: TRBV24-1; D: TRBD1; J: TRBJ2-3; CDR3: CATSDRDRGVTDTQYF
V: TRBV11-3; D: TRBD1; J: TRBJ2-7; CDR3: CASPDRGNYEQYF
V: TRBV4-3; D: TRBD2; J: TRBJ2-1; CDR3: CASSQEQRTSVVGEQFF
V: TRBV10-2; D: TRBD2; J: TRBJ2-1; CDR3: CASSEPRGLAGGTYNEQFF
V: TRBV5-1; D: TRBD1; J: TRBJ1-3; CDR3: CASSSGGGWSGNTIYF
V: TRBV7-2; D: TRBD2; J: TRBJ2-7; CDR3: CASSLGLAGAAGAEQYF
V: TRBV7-7; D: -; J: TRBJ2-1; CDR3: CASSLQPLAMSSYNEQFF
V: TRBV28; D: TRBD2; J: TRBJ2-7; CDR3: CASSLSSGGYEQYF
V: TRBV10-3; D: -; J: TRBJ2-1; CDR3: CAIGGAASSYNEQFF
V: TRBV2; D: TRBD1; J: TRBJ1-1; CDR3: CASSPGTGYVDTEAFF
V: TRBV7-9; D: -; J: TRBJ1-2; CDR3: CASSPPGGLYGYTF
V: TRBV5-8; D: -; J: TRBJ1-1; CDR3: CAGSQDLNTEAFF
V: TRBV4-1; D: -; J: TRBJ1-2; CDR3: CASSQDPRKERSYGYTF
V: TRBV15; D: -; J: TRBJ1-2; CDR3: CATSPGEGEVKGYTF
V: TRBV5-1; D: TRBD1; J: TRBJ2-3; CDR3: CASSLAWDRRGDTQYF
V: TRBV11-2; D: TRBD2; J: TRBJ2-7; CDR3: CASTLGEGPGYEQYF
V: TRBV5-4; D: -; J: TRBJ2-5; CDR3: CASSRQELQETQYF
V: TRBV9; D: TRBD1; J: TRBJ2-2; CDR3: CASTTDRGGGELFF
V: TRBV3-1/TRBV3-2; D: -; J: TRBJ2-1; CDR3: CASSQEGSSRNEQFF
V: TRBV6-6; D: -; J: TRBJ2-7; CDR3: CASSWGHPSYEQYF
V: TRBV9; D: TRBD1; J: TRBJ1-3; CDR3: CASSVGDRSSGNTIYF
V: TRBV11-3; D: -; J: TRBJ1-6; CDR3: CASSLGQGIPPLHF
V: TRBV18; D: TRBD1; J: TRBJ2-2; CDR3: CASSPTGEVTGELFF
V: TRBV9; D: -; J: TRBJ2-1; CDR3: CASSPAWRNEQFF
V: TRBV2; D: -; J: TRBJ1-5; CDR3: CASSEYSVNQPQHF
V: TRBV27; D: TRBD1; J: TRBJ1-4; CDR3: CASSLTGGLNEKLFF